Listed below are T cell receptor beta chains from one sample, sequenced in a study of OX40 agonist ivuxolimab in advanced cancers. Produced via immunoSEQ multiplex PCR; TCRdb's table is partial and in-frame only. The sample lists approximately 91,000 clones; about 86% were seen once. The input for sequencing was CD4+ or CD8+ T cells sorted from blood, taken in a trial of the OX40 agonist ivuxolimab. All receptors derive from an adult with an advanced solid tumor such as melanoma, head and neck, liver or kidney cancer. CDR3s include the opening cysteine and the closing phenylalanine or tryptophan. D genes are given only for firm matches. Rows may omit the clone size; those that give it use once, few, many or a size class.

CDR3 length: 13; D gene: -; V gene: TRBV7-3; clone size: -; J gene: TRBJ1-1; CDR3 protein: CASSRERTDEAFF; CDR3 DNA: TGTGCCAGCAGCCGGGAGAGGACAGATGAAGCTTTCTTT
CDR3 length: 12; D gene: -; V gene: TRBV7-2; clone size: -; J gene: TRBJ2-5; CDR3 protein: CASSLARETQYF; CDR3 DNA: TGTGCCAGCAGCTTAGCCAGGGAGACCCAGTACTTC
CDR3 length: 14; D gene: TRBD1; V gene: TRBV5-1; clone size: -; J gene: TRBJ2-4; CDR3 protein: CASSLGTGDGIQYF; CDR3 DNA: TGCGCCAGCAGCTTAGGGACAGGGGATGGCATTCAGTACTTC
CDR3 length: 18; D gene: -; V gene: TRBV28; clone size: -; J gene: TRBJ2-1; CDR3 protein: CASSPDYGSSDSYNEQFF; CDR3 DNA: TGTGCCAGCAGTCCTGATTATGGTTCCTCTGACTCCTACAATGAGCAGTTCTTC
CDR3 length: 13; D gene: -; V gene: TRBV2; clone size: -; J gene: TRBJ1-2; CDR3 protein: CASSDPPGNGYTF; CDR3 DNA: TGTGCCAGCAGTGATCCCCCGGGGAACGGCTACACCTTC
CDR3 length: 15; D gene: -; V gene: TRBV7-9; clone size: -; J gene: TRBJ1-3; CDR3 protein: CASSLGVEHANTIYF; CDR3 DNA: TGTGCCAGCAGCTTAGGGGTAGAACATGCAAACACCATATATTTT
CDR3 length: 13; D gene: -; V gene: TRBV6-5; clone size: -; J gene: TRBJ1-2; CDR3 protein: CASSLGAHYGYTF; CDR3 DNA: TGTGCCAGCAGCCTAGGGGCCCACTATGGCTACACCTTC
CDR3 length: 13; D gene: -; V gene: TRBV28; clone size: -; J gene: TRBJ2-1; CDR3 protein: CASSLWGYNEQFF; CDR3 DNA: TGTGCCAGCAGTTTATGGGGGTACAATGAGCAGTTCTTC
CDR3 length: 14; D gene: -; V gene: TRBV7-8; clone size: -; J gene: TRBJ2-1; CDR3 protein: CASSEFPVHNEQFF; CDR3 DNA: TGTGCCAGCAGCGAGTTTCCGGTGCACAATGAGCAGTTCTTC
CDR3 length: 16; D gene: -; V gene: TRBV5-5; clone size: -; J gene: TRBJ1-2; CDR3 protein: CASSLGGPDSFYGYTF; CDR3 DNA: TGTGCCAGCAGCTTGGGCGGGCCCGACAGCTTCTATGGCTACACCTTC
CDR3 length: 13; D gene: TRBD1; V gene: TRBV6-6; clone size: -; J gene: TRBJ1-2; CDR3 protein: CASGLQGTYGYTF; CDR3 DNA: TGTGCCAGCGGACTACAGGGGACCTATGGCTACACCTTC
CDR3 length: 16; D gene: TRBD1; V gene: TRBV4-1; clone size: -; J gene: TRBJ1-2; CDR3 protein: CASSQDWQGANYGYTF; CDR3 DNA: TGCGCCAGCAGCCAAGATTGGCAGGGGGCTAACTATGGCTACACCTTC
CDR3 length: 15; D gene: -; V gene: TRBV2; clone size: -; J gene: TRBJ2-5; CDR3 protein: CASSAGRLYQETQYF; CDR3 DNA: TGTGCCAGCAGCGCCGGACGGCTGTACCAAGAGACCCAGTACTTC
CDR3 length: 15; D gene: -; V gene: TRBV9; clone size: -; J gene: TRBJ2-2; CDR3 protein: CASSEGRAWTGELFF; CDR3 DNA: TGTGCCAGCAGCGAAGGAAGGGCTTGGACCGGGGAGCTGTTTTTT
CDR3 length: 13; D gene: -; V gene: TRBV6-5; clone size: -; J gene: TRBJ1-5; CDR3 protein: CASSYRRNQPQHF; CDR3 DNA: TGTGCCAGCAGTTACCGGCGGAATCAGCCCCAGCATTTT
CDR3 length: 13; D gene: -; V gene: TRBV7-3; clone size: -; J gene: TRBJ2-7; CDR3 protein: CASSPRGSREQYF; CDR3 DNA: TGTGCCAGCAGCCCGAGGGGTAGTCGCGAGCAGTACTTC
CDR3 length: 15; D gene: -; V gene: TRBV7-7; clone size: -; J gene: TRBJ2-3; CDR3 protein: CASSRGPTSTDTQYF; CDR3 DNA: TGTGCTAGCAGCCGGGGACCGACTAGCACAGATACGCAGTATTTT
CDR3 length: 13; D gene: -; V gene: TRBV19; clone size: -; J gene: TRBJ1-6; CDR3 protein: CASSIAGAQPLHF; CDR3 DNA: TGTGCCAGTAGTATAGCGGGAGCCCAACCCCTCCACTTT
CDR3 length: 15; D gene: -; V gene: TRBV18; clone size: -; J gene: TRBJ2-5; CDR3 protein: CASSPLLAPQETQYF; CDR3 DNA: TGTGCCAGCTCACCACTCCTAGCACCCCAAGAGACCCAGTACTTC
CDR3 length: 14; D gene: -; V gene: TRBV7-2; clone size: once; J gene: TRBJ1-5; CDR3 protein: CASSLADPNQPQHF; CDR3 DNA: TGTGCCAGCAGCTTAGCAGACCCAAATCAGCCCCAGCATTTT
CDR3 length: 15; D gene: -; V gene: TRBV18; clone size: -; J gene: TRBJ2-1; CDR3 protein: CASSHNKGSYNEQFF; CDR3 DNA: TGTGCCAGCTCCCACAATAAAGGCTCCTACAATGAGCAGTTCTTC
CDR3 length: 15; D gene: TRBD1; V gene: TRBV5-1; clone size: -; J gene: TRBJ2-1; CDR3 protein: CASSFPDRGDNEQFF; CDR3 DNA: TGCGCCAGCAGCTTTCCGGACAGGGGGGACAATGAGCAGTTCTTC
CDR3 length: 17; D gene: -; V gene: TRBV5-6; clone size: -; J gene: TRBJ1-6; CDR3 protein: CASSAIDRRSYNSPLHF; CDR3 DNA: TGTGCCAGCAGCGCGATTGATAGACGGAGCTATAATTCACCCCTCCACTTT
CDR3 length: 15; D gene: -; V gene: TRBV19; clone size: once; J gene: TRBJ2-1; CDR3 protein: CASSRAAPIYNEQFF; CDR3 DNA: TGTGCCAGTAGTCGGGCAGCCCCAATCTACAATGAGCAGTTCTTC
CDR3 length: 16; D gene: -; V gene: TRBV7-8; clone size: -; J gene: TRBJ1-2; CDR3 protein: CASSLAGQSYADGYTF; CDR3 DNA: TGTGCCAGCAGCTTAGCAGGGCAGTCCTATGCTGATGGCTACACCTTC
CDR3 length: 14; D gene: -; V gene: TRBV11-2; clone size: -; J gene: TRBJ2-5; CDR3 protein: CASSLGPTGETQYF; CDR3 DNA: TGTGCCAGCAGCTTAGGCCCGACGGGAGAGACCCAGTACTTC
CDR3 length: 13; D gene: TRBD1; V gene: TRBV30; clone size: -; J gene: TRBJ1-4; CDR3 protein: CAWARDRNEKLFF; CDR3 DNA: TGTGCCTGGGCGCGGGACAGAAACGAAAAACTGTTTTTT
CDR3 length: 16; D gene: -; V gene: TRBV5-1; clone size: -; J gene: TRBJ1-2; CDR3 protein: CASSLEGEGESYGYTF; CDR3 DNA: TGCGCCAGCAGCTTGGAGGGGGAGGGAGAGAGCTATGGCTACACCTTC
CDR3 length: 14; D gene: -; V gene: TRBV7-7; clone size: -; J gene: TRBJ2-2; CDR3 protein: CASSFLQNTGELFF; CDR3 DNA: TGTGCTAGCAGCTTCCTTCAGAACACCGGGGAGCTGTTTTTT
CDR3 length: 14; D gene: -; V gene: TRBV18; clone size: -; J gene: TRBJ1-6; CDR3 protein: CASSPAADGSPLHF; CDR3 DNA: TGTGCCAGCTCACCTGCCGCGGACGGTTCACCCCTCCACTTT
CDR3 length: 16; D gene: -; V gene: TRBV25-1; clone size: -; J gene: TRBJ1-6; CDR3 protein: CASSEGGNAYNSPLHF; CDR3 DNA: TGTGCCAGCAGTGAAGGAGGGAATGCCTATAATTCACCCCTCCACTTT
CDR3 length: 16; D gene: TRBD2; V gene: TRBV6-4; clone size: -; J gene: TRBJ2-3; CDR3 protein: CASSDRLAGGTDTQYF; CDR3 DNA: TGTGCCAGCAGTGATCGCCTAGCGGGGGGGACGGATACGCAGTATTTT
CDR3 length: 15; D gene: -; V gene: TRBV19; clone size: -; J gene: TRBJ1-6; CDR3 protein: CASSSAPGGGGTLHF; CDR3 DNA: TGTGCCAGTAGTAGCGCCCCTGGGGGGGGCGGAACCCTCCACTTT
CDR3 length: 14; D gene: TRBD1; V gene: TRBV5-1; clone size: -; J gene: TRBJ1-1; CDR3 protein: CASSFQGEGTEAFF; CDR3 DNA: TGCGCCAGCAGCTTCCAGGGGGAGGGCACTGAAGCTTTCTTT
CDR3 length: 17; D gene: TRBD1; V gene: TRBV14; clone size: -; J gene: TRBJ2-6; CDR3 protein: CASSQDGQASGANVLTF; CDR3 DNA: TGTGCCAGCAGCCAAGATGGACAGGCCTCTGGGGCCAACGTCCTGACTTTC
CDR3 length: 14; D gene: -; V gene: TRBV28; clone size: -; J gene: TRBJ2-2; CDR3 protein: CASISRRWAGELFF; CDR3 DNA: TGTGCCAGTATCTCCCGAAGATGGGCCGGGGAGCTGTTTTTT
CDR3 length: 16; D gene: -; V gene: TRBV18; clone size: -; J gene: TRBJ2-1; CDR3 protein: CASSPLGDSSYNEQFF; CDR3 DNA: TGTGCCAGCTCACCACTGGGGGATAGCTCCTACAATGAGCAGTTCTTC
CDR3 length: 14; D gene: -; V gene: TRBV9; clone size: once; J gene: TRBJ1-2; CDR3 protein: CASSIEDSTGGYTF; CDR3 DNA: TGTGCCAGCAGCATAGAGGACAGCACGGGGGGCTACACCTTC
CDR3 length: 14; D gene: -; V gene: TRBV10-3; clone size: once; J gene: TRBJ1-5; CDR3 protein: CAISLMGGREPQHF; CDR3 DNA: TGTGCCATCAGTTTAATGGGAGGGCGGGAGCCCCAGCATTTT
CDR3 length: 12; D gene: TRBD2; V gene: TRBV12-5; clone size: -; J gene: TRBJ2-1; CDR3 protein: CASGLQRGEQFF; CDR3 DNA: TGTGCTAGTGGTTTGCAGCGGGGGGAGCAGTTCTTC
CDR3 length: 14; D gene: -; V gene: TRBV6-1; clone size: -; J gene: TRBJ2-7; CDR3 protein: CASSEVSLTYEQYF; CDR3 DNA: TGTGCCAGCAGTGAAGTTAGCTTAACCTACGAGCAGTACTTC
CDR3 length: 11; D gene: -; V gene: TRBV29-1; clone size: -; J gene: TRBJ2-7; CDR3 protein: CSVSKLYEQYF; CDR3 DNA: TGCAGCGTTTCCAAGCTCTACGAGCAGTACTTC
CDR3 length: 14; D gene: TRBD1; V gene: TRBV2; clone size: -; J gene: TRBJ1-5; CDR3 protein: CASSEDRGGQPQHF; CDR3 DNA: TGTGCCAGCAGTGAAGACAGGGGTGGTCAGCCCCAGCATTTT
CDR3 length: 11; D gene: -; V gene: TRBV4-3; clone size: -; J gene: TRBJ2-1; CDR3 protein: CASSQGGEQFF; CDR3 DNA: TGCGCCAGCAGCCAGGGGGGTGAGCAGTTCTTC
CDR3 length: 13; D gene: -; V gene: TRBV7-9; clone size: few; J gene: TRBJ1-1; CDR3 protein: CASSWGDGTEAFF; CDR3 DNA: TGTGCCAGCAGCTGGGGGGACGGCACTGAAGCTTTCTTT
CDR3 length: 16; D gene: -; V gene: TRBV4-1; clone size: -; J gene: TRBJ1-1; CDR3 protein: CASSQSGGTLNTEAFF; CDR3 DNA: TGCGCCAGCAGCCAGTCCGGGGGGACCCTGAACACTGAAGCTTTCTTT